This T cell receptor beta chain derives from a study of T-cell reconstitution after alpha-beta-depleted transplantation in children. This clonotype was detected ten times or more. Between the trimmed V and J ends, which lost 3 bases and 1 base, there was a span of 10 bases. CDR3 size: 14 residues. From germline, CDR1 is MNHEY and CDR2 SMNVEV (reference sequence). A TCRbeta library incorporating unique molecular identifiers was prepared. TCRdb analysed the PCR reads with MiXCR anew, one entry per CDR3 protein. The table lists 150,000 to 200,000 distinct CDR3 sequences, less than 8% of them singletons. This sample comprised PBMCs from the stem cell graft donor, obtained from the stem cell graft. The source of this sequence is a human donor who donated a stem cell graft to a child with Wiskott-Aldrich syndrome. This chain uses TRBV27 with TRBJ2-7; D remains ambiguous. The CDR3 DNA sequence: TGTGCCAGCAGTTTGCGCCTCGGATCCTACGAGCAGTACTTC. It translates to CASSLRLGSYEQYF.